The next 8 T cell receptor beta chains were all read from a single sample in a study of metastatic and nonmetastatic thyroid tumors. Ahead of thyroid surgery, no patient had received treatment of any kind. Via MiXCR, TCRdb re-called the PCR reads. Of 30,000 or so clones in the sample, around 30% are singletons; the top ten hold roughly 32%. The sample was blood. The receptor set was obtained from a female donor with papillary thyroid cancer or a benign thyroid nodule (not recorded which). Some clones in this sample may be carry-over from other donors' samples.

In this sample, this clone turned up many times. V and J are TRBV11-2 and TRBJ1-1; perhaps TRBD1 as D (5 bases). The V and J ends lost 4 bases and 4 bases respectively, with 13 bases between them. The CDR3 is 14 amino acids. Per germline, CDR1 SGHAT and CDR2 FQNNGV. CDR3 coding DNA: TGTGCCAGCAGCTCGGCTACAGGTCGCACTGAAGCTTTCTTT. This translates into CASSSATGRTEAFF.

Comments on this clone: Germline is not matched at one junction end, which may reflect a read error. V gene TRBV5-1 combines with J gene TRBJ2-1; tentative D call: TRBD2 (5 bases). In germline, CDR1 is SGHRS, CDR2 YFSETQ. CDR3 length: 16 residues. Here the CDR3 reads CASSVGLTTGINAQFF. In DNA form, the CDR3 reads TGCGCCAGCAGCGTGGGATTGACGACCGGGATAAATGCGCAGTTCTTC.

The CDR3 DNA sequence: TGTGCCAGCAGCCAAGAGGAGGGCACAGATACGCAGTATTTT. Translation: CASSQEEGTDTQYF. The rearrangement uses TRBV4-2 and TRBJ2-3, with D perhaps matching TRBD2 (5 bases). V lost 0 bases to trimming and J lost 1 base, with 5 bases between them. Germline values: CDR1 LGHNA, CDR2 YNFKEQ. CDR3 length: 14 amino acids.

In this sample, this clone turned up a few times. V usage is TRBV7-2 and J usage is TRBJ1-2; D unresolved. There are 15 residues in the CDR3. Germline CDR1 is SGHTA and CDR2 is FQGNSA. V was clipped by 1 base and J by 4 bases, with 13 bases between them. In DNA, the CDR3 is TGTGCCAGCAGCTTAGAGTCCCACAGAAGCTATGGCTACACCTTC. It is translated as CASSLESHRSYGYTF.

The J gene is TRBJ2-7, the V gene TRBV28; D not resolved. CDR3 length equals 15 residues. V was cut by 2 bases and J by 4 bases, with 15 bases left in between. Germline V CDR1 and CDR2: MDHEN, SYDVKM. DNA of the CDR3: TGTGCCAGCAGTTTACGAGGCTTATCCTCTTACGAGCAGTACTTC. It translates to CASSLRGLSSYEQYF. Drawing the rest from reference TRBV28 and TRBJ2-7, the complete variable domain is DVKVTQSSRYLVKRTGEKVFLECVQDMDHENMFWYRQDPGLGLRLIYFSYDVKMKEKGDIPEGYSVSREKKERFSLILESASTNQTSMYLCASSLRGLSSYEQYFGPGTRLTVT.

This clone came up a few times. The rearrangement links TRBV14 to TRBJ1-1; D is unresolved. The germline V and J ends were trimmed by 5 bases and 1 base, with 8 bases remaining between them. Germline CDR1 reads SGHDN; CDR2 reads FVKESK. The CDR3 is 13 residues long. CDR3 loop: CASSYGQNTEAFF. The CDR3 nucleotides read TGTGCCAGCAGCTACGGCCAGAACACTGAAGCTTTCTTT.

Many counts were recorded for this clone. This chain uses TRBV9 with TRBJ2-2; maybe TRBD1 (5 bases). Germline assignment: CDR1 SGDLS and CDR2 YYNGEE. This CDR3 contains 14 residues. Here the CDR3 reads CDTTGPTNTGELFF. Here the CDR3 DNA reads TGTGACACCACAGGACCGACGAACACCGGGGAGCTGTTTTTT. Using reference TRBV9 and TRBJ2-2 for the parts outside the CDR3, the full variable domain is DSGVTQTPKHLITATGQRVTLRCSPRSGDLSVYWYQQSLDQGLQFLIQYYNGEERAKGNILERFSAQQFPDLHSELNLSSLELGDSALYFCDTTGPTNTGELFFGEGSRLTVL.

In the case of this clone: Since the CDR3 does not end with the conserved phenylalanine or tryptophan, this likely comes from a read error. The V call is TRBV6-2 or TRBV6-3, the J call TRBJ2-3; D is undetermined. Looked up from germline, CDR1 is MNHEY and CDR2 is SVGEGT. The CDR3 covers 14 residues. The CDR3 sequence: CASIYSDAADTQYC. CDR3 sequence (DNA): TGTGCCAGCATTTACTCGGATGCGGCAGATACGCAGTATTGT.